This T cell receptor beta chain was captured by sequencing in a study of monozygotic twins with inflammatory bowel disease. Study-level points and caveats: Any single strong signal or clonotype tied to IBD lacked support.

Germline V gene lookup returns CDR1 KGHDR and CDR2 SFDVKD. CDR3 length: 15 amino acids. UMIs that had a 6-nucleotide sample barcode were put in using template switching. TCRdb reprocessed the 5' RACE reads and reports one entry per CDR3 protein, with no DNA. This sample contains hundreds of thousands of distinct CDR3 sequences. As to this clonotype: No antigen is known for it.

The sequenced sample was blood. The clonotype originates from a human donor with ulcerative colitis or Crohn's disease, or a healthy co-twin of an affected twin (not recorded which). The rearrangement uses TRBV24-1 and TRBJ1-5. The CDR3 protein is CATSAPGGPNQPQHF.